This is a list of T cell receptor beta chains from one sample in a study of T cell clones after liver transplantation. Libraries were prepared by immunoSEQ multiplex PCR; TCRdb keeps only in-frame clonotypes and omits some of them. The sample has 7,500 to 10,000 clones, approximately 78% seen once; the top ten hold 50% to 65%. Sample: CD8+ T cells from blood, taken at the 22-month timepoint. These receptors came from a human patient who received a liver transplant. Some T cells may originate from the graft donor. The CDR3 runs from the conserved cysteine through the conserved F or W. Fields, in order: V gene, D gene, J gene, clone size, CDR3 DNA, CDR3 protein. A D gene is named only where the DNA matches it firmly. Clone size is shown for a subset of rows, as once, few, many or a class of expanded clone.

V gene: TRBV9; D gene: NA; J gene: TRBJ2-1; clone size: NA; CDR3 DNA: TGTGCCAGCAGCACGATGGGGGGACACTACAATGAGCAGTTCTTC; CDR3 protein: CASSTMGGHYNEQFF
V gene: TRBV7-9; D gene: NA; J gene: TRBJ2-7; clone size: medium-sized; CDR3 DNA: TGTGCCAGCAGCTCCCTGGAATACGAGCAGTACTTC; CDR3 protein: CASSSLEYEQYF
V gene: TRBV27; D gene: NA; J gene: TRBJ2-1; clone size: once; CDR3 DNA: TGTGCCAGCAGTCGTTCAGCCTCCTACAATGAGCAGTTCTTC; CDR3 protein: CASSRSASYNEQFF
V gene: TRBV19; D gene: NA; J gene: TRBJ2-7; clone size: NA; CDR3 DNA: TGTGCCAGTAGTATAGAACAGGTCCCCGGATCCTACGAGCAGTACTTC; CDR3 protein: CASSIEQVPGSYEQYF
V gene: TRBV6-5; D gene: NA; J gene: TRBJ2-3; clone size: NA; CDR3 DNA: TGTGCCAGCAGGGCCACAGATACGCAGTATTTT; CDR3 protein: CASRATDTQYF
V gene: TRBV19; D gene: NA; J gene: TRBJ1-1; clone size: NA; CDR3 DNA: TGTGCCAGTAGTACGCCTGGACTTACGGTTGAAGCTTTCTTT; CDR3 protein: CASSTPGLTVEAFF
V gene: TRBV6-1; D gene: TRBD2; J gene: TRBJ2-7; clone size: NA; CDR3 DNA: TGTGCCAGCATCGGGAGGTCGTCCTACGAGCAGTACTTC; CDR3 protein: CASIGRSSYEQYF
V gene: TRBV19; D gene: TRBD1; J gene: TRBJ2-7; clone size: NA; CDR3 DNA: TGTGCCAGTAGTATAGCCGTGGACAGGTCCTCCTACGAGCAGTACTTC; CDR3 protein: CASSIAVDRSSYEQYF
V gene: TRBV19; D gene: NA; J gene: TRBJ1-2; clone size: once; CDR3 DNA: TGTGCCAGTAGTATAGCGGGGGCTCTCTCCTATGGCTACACCTTC; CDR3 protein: CASSIAGALSYGYTF
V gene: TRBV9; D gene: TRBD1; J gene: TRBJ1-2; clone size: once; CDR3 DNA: TGTGCCAGCAGCGTGGGGGACAGGGGCAACTATGGCTACACCTTC; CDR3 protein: CASSVGDRGNYGYTF
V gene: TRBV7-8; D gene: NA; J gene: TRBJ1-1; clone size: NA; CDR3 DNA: TGTGCCAGCAGCTTACAGGGTGGCACTGAAGCTTTCTTT; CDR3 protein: CASSLQGGTEAFF
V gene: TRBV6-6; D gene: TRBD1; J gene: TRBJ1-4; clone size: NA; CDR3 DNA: TGTGCCAGCACACCCGGACAGGTGAATGAAAAACTGTTTTTT; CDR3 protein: CASTPGQVNEKLFF
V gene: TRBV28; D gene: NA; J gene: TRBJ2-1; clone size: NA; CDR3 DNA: TGTGCCAGCAGTTTGGAGGGGAGTGAGTACAATGAGCAGTTCTTC; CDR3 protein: CASSLEGSEYNEQFF
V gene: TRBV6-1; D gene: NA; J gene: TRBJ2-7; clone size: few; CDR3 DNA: TGTGCCAGCAGTAACCGGGACACCTCCTACGAGCAGTACTTC; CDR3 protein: CASSNRDTSYEQYF
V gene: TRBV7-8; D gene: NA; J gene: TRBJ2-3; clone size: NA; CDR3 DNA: TGTGCCAGCACTATGGAATTTAGCACAGATACGCAGTATTTT; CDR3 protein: CASTMEFSTDTQYF
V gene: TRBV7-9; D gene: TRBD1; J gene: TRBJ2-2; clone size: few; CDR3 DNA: TGTGCCAGCAGCCAAGGCCCGGGACAGGGGGGCACCGGGGAGCTGTTTTTT; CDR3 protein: CASSQGPGQGGTGELFF
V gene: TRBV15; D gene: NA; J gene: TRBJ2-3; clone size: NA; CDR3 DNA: TGTGCCACCAGCAGAGATCGAGGCCCAAATACGTTGTATTTT; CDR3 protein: CATSRDRGPNTLYF
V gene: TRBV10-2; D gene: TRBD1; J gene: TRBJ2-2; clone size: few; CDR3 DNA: TGCGCCAGCAGGGACAGGGGCACCGGGGAGCTGTTTTTT; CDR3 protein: CASRDRGTGELFF
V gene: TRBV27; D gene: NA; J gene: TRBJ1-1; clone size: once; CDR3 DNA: TGTGCCAGCAGTTACTCGGGGGGGTACACTGAAGCTTTCTTT; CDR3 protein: CASSYSGGYTEAFF
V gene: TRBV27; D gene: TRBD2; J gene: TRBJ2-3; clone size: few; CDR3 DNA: TGTGCCAGCAGTCTAGCGGGGCCAGGGGATACGCAGTATTTT; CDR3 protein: CASSLAGPGDTQYF